The present TCR beta chain was sequenced within a study of vaccination and CD4 T cells after COVID-19. Study-level information: Overlapping spike peptides of SARS-CoV-2, HCoV-NL63, HCoV-OC43 and HCoV-229E were used, and cells were stimulated with them.

For this clonotype: Its antigen is still unknown.

Sequencing of cultured CD4+ T cell DNA used the Oncomine TCR Beta short-read assay. Via MiXCR, TCRdb re-called the PCR reads, giving one row per CDR3 protein. The sample shows under 20,000 distinct CDR3 sequences, just over 45% of them seen only once. Treatment noted: 10-day PBMC culture with coronavirus spike peptide pools or control peptides (ViraFEST assay). The CDR3 contains 14 residues. After removal of 3 bases from V and 8 bases from J, the junction contained 4 bases not matched to a gene. Germline CDR1 LNHDA, CDR2 SQIVND (reference sequence). This receptor was taken from a human donor who had recovered from COVID-19. The specimen was CD4+ T cells from blood, cultured in vitro, collected after SARS-CoV-2 vaccination. The chain combines TRBV19 with TRBJ1-6, with 7 bases matching TRBD1. In nucleotides, the CDR3 is TGTGCCAGTAGTATGGTCAGGGGGGATTCACCCCTCCACTTT. This codes for CASSMVRGDSPLHF.